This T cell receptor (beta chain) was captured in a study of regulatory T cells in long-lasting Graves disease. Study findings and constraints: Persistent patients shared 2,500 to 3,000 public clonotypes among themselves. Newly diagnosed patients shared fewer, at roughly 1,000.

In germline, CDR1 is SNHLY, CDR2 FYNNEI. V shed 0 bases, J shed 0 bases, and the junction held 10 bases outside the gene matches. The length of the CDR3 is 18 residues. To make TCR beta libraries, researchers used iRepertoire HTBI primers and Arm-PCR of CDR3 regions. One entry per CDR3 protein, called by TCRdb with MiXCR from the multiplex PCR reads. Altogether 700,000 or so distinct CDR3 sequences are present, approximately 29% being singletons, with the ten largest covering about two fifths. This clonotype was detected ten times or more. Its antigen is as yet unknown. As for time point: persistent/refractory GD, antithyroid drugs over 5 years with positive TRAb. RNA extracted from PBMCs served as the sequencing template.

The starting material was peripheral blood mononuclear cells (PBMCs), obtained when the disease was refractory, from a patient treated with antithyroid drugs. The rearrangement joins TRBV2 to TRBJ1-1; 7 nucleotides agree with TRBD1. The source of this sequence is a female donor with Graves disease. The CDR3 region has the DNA TGTGCCAGCAGTGAAGCGCTTCTAGGGGGCGCGTTGAACACTGAAGCTTTCTTT. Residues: CASSEALLGGALNTEAFF.